These T cell receptor beta chains were read from a single sample in a study of T cell responses to AZD1222 COVID-19 vaccine. Sequenced by immunoSEQ multiplex PCR; TCRdb stores in-frame clones only, minus some. The table includes some 97,000 clones, 88% detected once. Material: peripheral blood, obtained on day 0 of AZD1222 vaccination. Receptor source: an adult in good health. The CDR3 runs from the conserved cysteine through the conserved F or W. Each record gives: clone size, J gene, D gene, V gene, CDR3 DNA, CDR3 protein. A D gene is named only where the DNA matches it firmly. Size is stated for part of the rows, as once, few or many counts, or as a class when the clone is expanded.

clone size: -
J gene: TRBJ1-1
D gene: -
V gene: TRBV7-2
CDR3 DNA: TGTGCCAGCAGCCTCCGGGGGGGGGTACACACTGAAGCTTTCTTT
CDR3 protein: CASSLRGGVHTEAFF

clone size: -
J gene: TRBJ2-5
D gene: -
V gene: TRBV2
CDR3 DNA: TGTGCCAGCAGACAGGGAGGCGAGACCCAGTACTTC
CDR3 protein: CASRQGGETQYF

clone size: -
J gene: TRBJ1-5
D gene: -
V gene: TRBV4-1
CDR3 DNA: TGCGCCAGCAGCCACCAGATCTCCGGTCAGCCCCAGCATTTT
CDR3 protein: CASSHQISGQPQHF

clone size: -
J gene: TRBJ1-6
D gene: -
V gene: TRBV19
CDR3 DNA: TGTGCCAGCAGAGCGGATCAGGGTAATTCACCCCTCCACTTT
CDR3 protein: CASRADQGNSPLHF

clone size: -
J gene: TRBJ1-3
D gene: -
V gene: TRBV4-1
CDR3 DNA: -
CDR3 protein: CASSLRAVGTGSLYF

clone size: -
J gene: TRBJ1-5
D gene: -
V gene: TRBV7-2
CDR3 DNA: TGTGCCAGCAGCTTAGGGGGCTTCACCTCTAGCAATCAGCCCCAGCATTTT
CDR3 protein: CASSLGGFTSSNQPQHF

clone size: -
J gene: TRBJ1-1
D gene: -
V gene: TRBV11-2
CDR3 DNA: TGTGCCAGCAGCCCTTGGCAGGGTGAGGGAGGCACTGAAGCTTTCTTT
CDR3 protein: CASSPWQGEGGTEAFF

clone size: -
J gene: TRBJ1-3
D gene: -
V gene: TRBV5-1
CDR3 DNA: TGCGCCAGCAGCTTGGTACGAGGAGGGGAGTCTGGAAACACCATATATTTT
CDR3 protein: CASSLVRGGESGNTIYF

clone size: -
J gene: TRBJ2-5
D gene: TRBD2
V gene: TRBV5-5
CDR3 DNA: TGTGCCAGCAGCGTTCAACTAGCGGGAGTCTCGGCAGAGACCCAGTACTTC
CDR3 protein: CASSVQLAGVSAETQYF

clone size: -
J gene: TRBJ2-2
D gene: TRBD1
V gene: TRBV4-2
CDR3 DNA: TGTGCCAGCAGCCCATACGACAGGGGATCCGGGGAGCTGTTTTTT
CDR3 protein: CASSPYDRGSGELFF

clone size: -
J gene: TRBJ1-1
D gene: -
V gene: TRBV7-3
CDR3 DNA: TGTGCCAGCAGCTTACAGGGACGAGGCACTGAAGCTTTCTTT
CDR3 protein: CASSLQGRGTEAFF

clone size: -
J gene: TRBJ1-4
D gene: -
V gene: TRBV6-1
CDR3 DNA: TGTGCCAGCAGTGAAATGGACCCAACTAATGAAAAACTGTTTTTT
CDR3 protein: CASSEMDPTNEKLFF

clone size: -
J gene: TRBJ1-4
D gene: -
V gene: TRBV6-6
CDR3 DNA: TGTGCCAGCAGTTACGCGGGGCCCACGGGGGAAAAACTGTTTTTT
CDR3 protein: CASSYAGPTGEKLFF

clone size: -
J gene: TRBJ2-3
D gene: TRBD1
V gene: TRBV6-1
CDR3 DNA: TGTGCCAGCAGTGACCCACCGGGACAGGGGCCAAACACAGATACGCAGTATTTT
CDR3 protein: CASSDPPGQGPNTDTQYF

clone size: -
J gene: TRBJ1-5
D gene: -
V gene: TRBV6-2/TRBV6-3
CDR3 DNA: TGTGCCAGCAGTCCCCCGAACGGTCAGCCCCAGCATTTT
CDR3 protein: CASSPPNGQPQHF

clone size: -
J gene: TRBJ2-1
D gene: TRBD2
V gene: TRBV5-4
CDR3 DNA: TGTGCCAGCAGCCCCGGGACTAGCGGGAGACTACAGTTCTTC
CDR3 protein: CASSPGTSGRLQFF

clone size: -
J gene: TRBJ2-7
D gene: -
V gene: TRBV5-1
CDR3 DNA: TGCGCCAGCAGCTTCGGTGGGAGAGGCGAGCAGTACTTC
CDR3 protein: CASSFGGRGEQYF

clone size: -
J gene: TRBJ2-7
D gene: TRBD1
V gene: TRBV19
CDR3 DNA: TGTGCCAGTGGGGGGACAGGGCTCTCCTACGAGCAGTACTTC
CDR3 protein: CASGGTGLSYEQYF

clone size: -
J gene: TRBJ2-1
D gene: TRBD2
V gene: TRBV6-5
CDR3 DNA: TGTGCCAGCAGTTACCAAACTAGCGGGACTTACAATGAGCAGTTCTTC
CDR3 protein: CASSYQTSGTYNEQFF

clone size: -
J gene: TRBJ1-2
D gene: -
V gene: TRBV5-4
CDR3 DNA: TGTGCCAGCAGCTTGGCCGGAGTGAGCTATGGCTACACCTTC
CDR3 protein: CASSLAGVSYGYTF

clone size: -
J gene: TRBJ2-1
D gene: -
V gene: TRBV7-9
CDR3 DNA: TGTGCCAGCAGGAAACCGGGACTTCTATACAATGAGCAGTTCTTC
CDR3 protein: CASRKPGLLYNEQFF

clone size: -
J gene: TRBJ2-7
D gene: -
V gene: TRBV11-3
CDR3 DNA: TGTGCCAGCAGCTTTGGGGAATGGGGGAGGTCATCCTACGAGCAGTACTTC
CDR3 protein: CASSFGEWGRSSYEQYF

clone size: -
J gene: TRBJ2-5
D gene: TRBD2
V gene: TRBV3-1/TRBV3-2
CDR3 DNA: TGTGCCAGCAGCCCATTTCTAGCGGGAGTGATCGGGAAGACCCAGTACTTC
CDR3 protein: CASSPFLAGVIGKTQYF

clone size: -
J gene: TRBJ1-2
D gene: -
V gene: TRBV11-2
CDR3 DNA: TGTGCCAGCAGCTCCGAGGGCTATGGCTACACCTTC
CDR3 protein: CASSSEGYGYTF

clone size: -
J gene: TRBJ1-4
D gene: -
V gene: TRBV9
CDR3 DNA: TGTGCCAGCAGCGCCCGAGGGACGGGGGAAAAACTGTTTTTT
CDR3 protein: CASSARGTGEKLFF

clone size: few
J gene: TRBJ2-3
D gene: -
V gene: TRBV7-3
CDR3 DNA: TGTGCCAGCAGCTTAAGCACGGCGGCGGGCCTCACAGATACGCAGTATTTT
CDR3 protein: CASSLSTAAGLTDTQYF

clone size: -
J gene: TRBJ1-3
D gene: TRBD1
V gene: TRBV6-6
CDR3 DNA: TGTGCCAGCAGTCGAGAACCCTGGACAGGGTACTCTGGAAACACCATATATTTT
CDR3 protein: CASSREPWTGYSGNTIYF